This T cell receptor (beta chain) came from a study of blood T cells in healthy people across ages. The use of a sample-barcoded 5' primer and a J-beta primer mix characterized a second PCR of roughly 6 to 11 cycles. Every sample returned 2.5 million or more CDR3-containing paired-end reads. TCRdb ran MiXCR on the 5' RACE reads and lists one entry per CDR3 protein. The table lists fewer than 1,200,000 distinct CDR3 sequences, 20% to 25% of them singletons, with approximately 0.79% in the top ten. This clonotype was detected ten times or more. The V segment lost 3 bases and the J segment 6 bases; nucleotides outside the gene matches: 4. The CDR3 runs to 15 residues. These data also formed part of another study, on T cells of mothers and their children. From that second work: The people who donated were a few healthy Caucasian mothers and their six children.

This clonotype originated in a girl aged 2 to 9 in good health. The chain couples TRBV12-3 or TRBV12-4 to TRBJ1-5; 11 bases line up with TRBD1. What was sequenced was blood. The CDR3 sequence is CASSLGTGGFQPQHF. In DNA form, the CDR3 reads TGTGCCAGCAGTTTGGGGACAGGGGGATTTCAGCCCCAGCATTTT.